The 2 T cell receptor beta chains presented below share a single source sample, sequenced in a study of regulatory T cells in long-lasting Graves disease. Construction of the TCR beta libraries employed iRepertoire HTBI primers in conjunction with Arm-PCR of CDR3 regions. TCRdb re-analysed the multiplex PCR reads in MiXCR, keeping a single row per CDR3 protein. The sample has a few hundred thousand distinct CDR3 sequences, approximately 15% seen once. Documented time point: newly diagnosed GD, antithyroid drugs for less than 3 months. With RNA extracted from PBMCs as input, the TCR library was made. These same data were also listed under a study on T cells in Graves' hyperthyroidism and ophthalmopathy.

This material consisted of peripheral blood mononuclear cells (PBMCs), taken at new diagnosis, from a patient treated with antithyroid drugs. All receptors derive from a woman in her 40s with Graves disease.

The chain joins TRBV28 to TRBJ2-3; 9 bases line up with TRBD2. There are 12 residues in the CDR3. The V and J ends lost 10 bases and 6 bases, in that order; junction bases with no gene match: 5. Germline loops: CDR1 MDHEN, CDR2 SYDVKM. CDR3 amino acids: CAISGRMDTQYF. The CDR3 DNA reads TGTGCCATTAGCGGGAGAATGGATACGCAGTATTTT.

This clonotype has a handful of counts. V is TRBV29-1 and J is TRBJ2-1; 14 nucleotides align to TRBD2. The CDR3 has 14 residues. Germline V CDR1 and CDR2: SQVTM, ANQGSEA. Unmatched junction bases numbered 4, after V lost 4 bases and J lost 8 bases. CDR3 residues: CSVGGTSGSYEQFF. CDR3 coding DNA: TGCAGCGTTGGGGGGACTAGCGGGAGTTATGAGCAGTTCTTC.